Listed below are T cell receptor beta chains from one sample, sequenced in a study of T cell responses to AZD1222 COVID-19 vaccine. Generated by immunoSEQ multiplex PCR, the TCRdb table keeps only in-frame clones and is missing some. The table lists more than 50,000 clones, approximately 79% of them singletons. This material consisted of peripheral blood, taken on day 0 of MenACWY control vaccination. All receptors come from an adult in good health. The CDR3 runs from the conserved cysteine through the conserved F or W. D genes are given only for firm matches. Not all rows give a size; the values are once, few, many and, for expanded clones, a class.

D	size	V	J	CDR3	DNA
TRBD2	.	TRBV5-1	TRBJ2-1	CASSSTSGGPTGEQFF	TGCGCCAGCAGCTCGACTAGCGGGGGACCTACAGGTGAGCAGTTCTTC
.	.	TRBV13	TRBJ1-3	CASSLEVRGQGSGNTIYF	TGTGCCAGCAGCTTAGAGGTCCGCGGGCAGGGGAGTGGAAACACCATATATTTT
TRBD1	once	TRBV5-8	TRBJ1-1	CASSSWTGMNTEAFF	TGTGCCAGCAGCTCTTGGACAGGGATGAACACTGAAGCTTTCTTT
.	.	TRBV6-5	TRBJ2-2	CASNLLAGSTGELFF	TGTGCCAGCAATCTTCTAGCCGGGAGCACCGGGGAGCTGTTTTTT
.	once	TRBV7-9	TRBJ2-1	CASSSPSGHLPNEQFF	TGTGCCAGCAGCTCTCCCTCGGGGCACCTACCAAATGAGCAGTTCTTC
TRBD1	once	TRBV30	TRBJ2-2	CAWSARGLTGELFF	TGTGCCTGGAGTGCCAGGGGGCTTACCGGGGAGCTGTTTTTT
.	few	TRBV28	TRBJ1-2	CASSLGVGYLYGYTF	TGTGCCAGCAGTTTAGGGGTGGGGTATCTCTATGGCTACACCTTC
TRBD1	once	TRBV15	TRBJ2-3	CATSRRTGTGSDTQYF	TGTGCCACCAGCAGGCGTACCGGGACAGGGTCAGATACGCAGTATTTT
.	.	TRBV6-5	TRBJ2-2	CASRRDTGELFF	TGTGCCAGCAGGAGGGACACCGGGGAGCTGTTTTTT
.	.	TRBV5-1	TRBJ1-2	CASSLAGEVYGYTF	TGCGCCAGCAGCTTGGCAGGGGAAGTCTATGGCTACACCTTC
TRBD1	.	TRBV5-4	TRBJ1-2	CASRRQGAFGYTF	TGTGCCAGTCGTCGGCAGGGGGCATTTGGCTACACCTTC
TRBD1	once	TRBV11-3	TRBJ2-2	CASSARTGTGELFF	TGTGCCAGCAGCGCCCGGACAGGGACCGGGGAGCTGTTTTTT
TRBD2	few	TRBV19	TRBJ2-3	CASRPRAGESTDTQYF	TGTGCCAGTAGACCCCGGGCGGGGGAGAGCACAGATACGCAGTATTTT
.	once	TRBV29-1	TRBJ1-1	CSGRVRDGTEAFF	TGCAGCGGCCGAGTTCGGGACGGGACTGAAGCTTTCTTT
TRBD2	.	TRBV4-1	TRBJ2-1	CASSQDGSGPRDEQFF	TGCGCCAGCAGCCAAGACGGTAGCGGGCCTAGGGATGAGCAGTTCTTC
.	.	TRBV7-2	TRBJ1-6	CASSSSRNSPLHF	TGTGCCAGCAGCTCATCCAGGAATTCACCCCTCCACTTT
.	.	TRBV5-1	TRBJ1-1	CASSHDVNTEAFF	TGCGCCAGCAGCCATGACGTTAACACTGAAGCTTTCTTT
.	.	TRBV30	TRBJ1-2	CAWSVDSYGYTF	TGTGCCTGGAGTGTGGACAGCTATGGCTACACCTTC
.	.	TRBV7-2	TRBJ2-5	CASSLVRNEQETQYF	TGTGCCAGCAGCTTAGTCCGGAACGAACAAGAGACCCAGTACTTC
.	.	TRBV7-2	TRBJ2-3	CASSGQAGYTDTQYF	TGTGCCAGCAGCGGACAAGCGGGTTACACAGATACGCAGTATTTT
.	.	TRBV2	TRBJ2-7	CASSPDSGEQYF	TGTGCCAGCAGCCCGGACTCGGGGGAGCAGTACTTC
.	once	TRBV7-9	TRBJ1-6	CASSQQGSGSPLHF	TGTGCCAGCAGCCAACAAGGGTCTGGTTCACCCCTCCACTTT
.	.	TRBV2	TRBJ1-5	CASSSGRLNQPQHF	TGTGCCAGCAGCTCCGGGAGACTAAATCAGCCCCAGCATTTT
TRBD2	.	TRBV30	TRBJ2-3	CAWGKGAGVIDTQYF	TGTGCCTGGGGGAAGGGAGCGGGGGTAATAGATACGCAGTATTTT
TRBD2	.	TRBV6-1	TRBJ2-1	CASSEWSGREQFF	TGTGCCAGCAGTGAATGGAGCGGGAGAGAGCAGTTCTTC
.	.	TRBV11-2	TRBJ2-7	CASSSLQNSYEQYF	TGTGCCAGCAGCTCGCTCCAGAACTCCTACGAGCAGTACTTC
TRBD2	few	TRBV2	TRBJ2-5	CASRLAGERETQYF	TGTGCCAGCAGACTAGCGGGGGAGCGAGAGACCCAGTACTTC
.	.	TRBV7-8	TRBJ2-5	CASSLLGETQYF	TGTGCCAGCAGCCTCCTGGGAGAGACCCAGTACTTC
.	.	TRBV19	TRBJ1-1	CASSIGGGYTEAFF	TGTGCCAGTAGTATCGGGGGTGGGTACACTGAAGCTTTCTTT
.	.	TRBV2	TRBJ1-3	CASNDLSGNTIYF	TGTGCCAGCAACGACCTCTCTGGAAACACCATATATTTT
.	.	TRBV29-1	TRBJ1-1	CSAGPLQWTEAFF	TGCAGCGCCGGGCCCCTACAATGGACTGAAGCTTTCTTT
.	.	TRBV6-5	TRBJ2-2	CASSYGSGDTGELFF	TGTGCCAGCAGTTATGGCTCAGGGGACACCGGGGAGCTGTTTTTT
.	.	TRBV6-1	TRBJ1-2	CASSDPGRYGYTF	TGTGCCAGCAGTGATCCCGGACGATATGGCTACACCTTC
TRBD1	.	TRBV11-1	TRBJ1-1	CASSQDRAEAFF	TGTGCCAGCAGCCAAGACAGGGCTGAAGCTTTCTTT
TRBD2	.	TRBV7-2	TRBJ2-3	CASSLAGGWSTDTQYF	TGTGCCAGCAGCTTAGCGGGGGGGTGGAGCACAGATACGCAGTATTTT
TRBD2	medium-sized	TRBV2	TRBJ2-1	CASTEGLAGGREQFF	TGTGCCAGCACCGAGGGGCTAGCGGGAGGCAGGGAGCAGTTCTTC
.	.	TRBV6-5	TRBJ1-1	CASSPGTAYTEAFF	TGTGCCAGCAGCCCCGGGACGGCTTACACTGAAGCTTTCTTT
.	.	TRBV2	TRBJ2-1	CASLQAEGVAEQFF	TGTGCCAGCTTACAAGCAGAGGGTGTTGCTGAGCAGTTCTTC
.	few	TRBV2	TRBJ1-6	CASSGSPSSYNSPLHF	TGTGCCAGCAGTGGGAGCCCTAGCTCCTATAATTCACCCCTCCACTTT
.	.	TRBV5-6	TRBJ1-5	CASSESGISNQPQHF	TGTGCCAGCAGCGAGTCGGGGATTAGCAATCAGCCCCAGCATTTT